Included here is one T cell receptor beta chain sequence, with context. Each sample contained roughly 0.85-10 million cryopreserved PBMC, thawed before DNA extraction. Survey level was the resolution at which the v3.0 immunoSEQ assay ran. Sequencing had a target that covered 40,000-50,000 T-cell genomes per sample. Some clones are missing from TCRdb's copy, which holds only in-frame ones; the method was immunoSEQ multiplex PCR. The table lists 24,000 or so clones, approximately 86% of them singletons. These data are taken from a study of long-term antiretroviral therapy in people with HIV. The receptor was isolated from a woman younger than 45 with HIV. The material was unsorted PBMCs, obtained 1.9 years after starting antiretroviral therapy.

This chain's CDR3 is CASAGGANYGYTF. Here the CDR3 DNA reads TGCGCCAGCGCCGGGGGGGCTAACTATGGCTACACCTTC. The rearrangement joins TRBV5-1 to TRBJ1-2; weak D call: TRBD1 (5 bases). Germline CDR1 SGHRS, CDR2 YFSETQ. The V gene lost 7 bases and the J gene lost 0 bases, with 10 bases spanning the gap. The CDR3 totals 13 residues.